The entry that follows covers one T cell receptor beta chain sequence. This clonotype was observed a few times. No antigen is known for it. No base quality values were provided; no much bigger clone lies one nucleotide off. This record comes from a study of T cells in Graves' hyperthyroidism and ophthalmopathy (dated by TCRdb to the late 2010s). A note on the overall study: Peripheral blood was sampled at the time of initial diagnosis, prior to any treatment. The approximately 90 discovery patients were divided at random into training and test sets in a 7:3 ratio. In more than 5 Graves' hyperthyroidism patients, the study also compared T-cell repertoires from thyroid tissue with T-cell repertoires from blood. According to the paper, TCR Vbeta CDR3 sequencing was carried out on about 140 peripheral blood samples, which came from fewer than 50 ophthalmopathy, around 74 hyperthyroidism and roughly 17 progressor patients. Once sampling was done, hyperthyroidism patients were given methimazole at a starting dose of 30 mg daily, whereas ophthalmopathy patients were given high-dose intravenous methylprednisolone. Prospective prediction of ophthalmopathy was tested in an independent validation cohort consisting of about 19 hyperthyroidism patients and more than 15 patients who later progressed to ophthalmopathy. To identify distinguishing TCR V-J signatures, a discovery cohort of around 98 patients was used, comprising 40 to 45 with Graves' ophthalmopathy and around 60 with stable Graves' hyperthyroidism.

The full study reports these points: In validation, the model predicted progression to ophthalmopathy with over 60% sensitivity and roughly 72% specificity, a median of 6.5 months before onset. Sample size was not statistically predetermined, and investigators were not blinded to group allocation. A model built on a 13 V-J signature distinguished ophthalmopathy from stable hyperthyroidism, reaching approximately 89% sensitivity and under 84% specificity in cross-validation and 80%/75% in testing. Blood samples also contained most of the expanded thyroid clonotypes (frequency above 0.001), which suggests that blood repertoires may reflect thyroid immune responses.

The TCR beta CDR3 regions were amplified from the RNA transcripts. The first round of RT-PCR for the TCR CDR3 was performed with the HTBI primer set and the Qiagen OneStep RT-PCR kit. A second multiplex PCR round built the libraries, followed by size selection and purification. The libraries were sequenced on an Illumina HiSeq2000 using paired-end 100 bp reads. Processing in the source paper ran as follows. SOAPnuke was used to process the raw data, throwing out any read that contained adapters or uncalled bases, had a mean Phred below 15, or lacked an exact constant-primer or identifier match. COPE v1.2.5 was used to merge the high-quality paired reads, and each unique nucleotide sequence was defined as a clonotype. MiTCR v1.1 was used to align the clonotypes against IMGT TRBV, TRBD and TRBJ reference segments. Analysis was restricted to V-J combinations with a frequency above 0.0001, which covered 99.2% of repertoires. A TCS score was defined as the ratio of F50 (clonal expansion) to E x V (chaos), with BLOSUM62-based TCRdist applied between CDR3 peptides within each V-J. Welch's t-statistics and random forest reduced fewer than 550 V-J features to roughly 13, which were used in a naive Bayes classifier (R e1071). Starting from the raw public reads, TCRdb applied fastp trimming at Q25, assembled clones with MiXCR and retained in-frame beta chains. Rows matching on CDR3 protein sequence are summarized as one entry with the most common DNA and genes. In this record, the V and J calls reflect TCRdb's handling and not the investigators' own analysis. The sample includes around 600,000 distinct CDR3 sequences, with more than 13% observed a single time. The top ten hold around 7% of the sample.

In the ophthalmopathy patients, disease was moderately to severely active, with a Clinical Activity Score of 3 or more, a NOSPECS grade of 4 or more, and a duration of less than 3 months. Exclusion was applied to patients with uncontrolled infections, other autoimmune diseases, pregnancy or lactation. Diagnoses relied on clinical symptoms, serum thyroxine and TRAb, thyroid ultrasound and orbital computed tomography. Ficoll-Paque density gradient centrifugation was used to isolate PBMCs from approximately 10 ml of fresh peripheral blood. Total RNA was extracted with Trizol reagent, and quality was checked on an Agilent 2100 Bioanalyzer. A distance of 24 bases separates the germline ends of V and J, which lose 5 bases and 3 bases respectively. CDR1 and CDR2 are read off the germline V gene as SGHRS and YFSETQ. The CDR3 contains 18 residues, cysteine and phenylalanine counted. The only DNA kept is the CDR3, 54 bases in frame from the first base.

This receptor was obtained from a young woman with Graves' ophthalmopathy. Sequencing input: blood. The chain was built from TRBV5-1 and TRBJ2-1; the D gene is perhaps TRBD1 or TRBD2, each of them matching over 6 bases. The DNA sequence is TGCGCCAGCAGAGGTGGGGGCGCGGGGAATGCCGGCTACAATGAGCAGTTCTTC. It codes for CASRGGGAGNAGYNEQFF.